A single sample gave rise to the 2 T cell receptor beta chains below, sequenced in a study of cytomegalovirus exposure and HLA in healthy donors. 60 Vbeta and 13 Jbeta primers were used in PCR. Profiling relied on immunoSEQ multiplex PCR, and the TCRdb table lists in-frame clones only, not all of them. Seen here are approximately 90,000 clones, around 77% observed once, and the top ten hold around 3.5%. Sequencing was performed on PBMCs. Every receptor here comes from a man between 35 and 55 years old in good health and CMV-seronegative.

J is TRBJ1-3 and V is TRBV25-1; 9 bases are a match to TRBD1. This CDR3 contains 16 residues. J lost 2 bases, V lost 5 bases, and 7 bases had no gene match. In germline, CDR1 is MGHDK, CDR2 SYGVNS. DNA for the CDR3: TGTGCCAGCAGTAATACCGGGACAGGGACTGGAAACACCATATATTTT. Translation gives CASSNTGTGTGNTIYF.

This clone was observed a single time. The genes are TRBV2 and TRBJ2-5, with D perhaps matching TRBD2 (6 bases). This CDR3 region has 14 residues. From germline, CDR1 is SNHLY and CDR2 FYNNEI. Deletions cut 4 bases from V and 1 base from J, with 10 bases between. CDR3 protein: CASSVLGGQETQYF. DNA of the CDR3: TGTGCCAGCAGTGTCCTGGGGGGCCAAGAGACCCAGTACTTC. Based on the CDR3 plus reference TRBV2 and TRBJ2-5, the full variable domain is EPEVTQTPSHQVTQMGQEVILRCVPISNHLYFYWYRQILGQKVEFLVSFYNNEISEKSEIFDDQFSVERPDGSNFTLKIRSTKLEDSAMYFCASSVLGGQETQYFGPGTRLLVL.